The rows below give T cell receptor beta chains drawn from one sample of a study of blood T cell repertoires in COVID-19. TCRdb's table, derived via immunoSEQ multiplex PCR, lists solely in-frame clones and lacks some. The sample consists of 170,000 or so clones, 65% to 85% of them appearing once. The source material was peripheral blood. These receptors came from a woman aged 60-75 years with acute or convalescent COVID-19. The CDR3 runs from the conserved cysteine through the conserved F or W. A D gene is named only where the DNA matches it firmly. Rows may omit the clone size; those that give it use once, few, many or a size class.

cdr3_length: 14; v_call: TRBV11-2; d_call: NA; j_call: TRBJ1-4; clone_size: NA; cdr3_nt: TGTGCCAGCAGTCCGACAGCCTCTCCGGAAAAACTGTTTTTT; cdr3_aa: CASSPTASPEKLFF
cdr3_length: 12; v_call: TRBV2; d_call: NA; j_call: TRBJ2-1; clone_size: NA; cdr3_nt: TGTGCCAGCAGGAGGGACTCCAATGAGCAGTTCTTC; cdr3_aa: CASRRDSNEQFF
cdr3_length: 13; v_call: TRBV6-4; d_call: NA; j_call: TRBJ1-2; clone_size: NA; cdr3_nt: TGTGCCAGCAGTACGGGGAGAAACTATGGCTACACCTTC; cdr3_aa: CASSTGRNYGYTF
cdr3_length: 15; v_call: TRBV11-2; d_call: TRBD1; j_call: TRBJ1-1; clone_size: NA; cdr3_nt: TGTGCCAGCAGCCCTTGGACAGGGAAGGCCACTGAAGCTTTCTTT; cdr3_aa: CASSPWTGKATEAFF
cdr3_length: 12; v_call: TRBV3-1/TRBV3-2; d_call: NA; j_call: TRBJ1-1; clone_size: many; cdr3_nt: TGTGCCAGCAGCCAACTCGACACTGAAGCTTTCTTT; cdr3_aa: CASSQLDTEAFF
cdr3_length: 13; v_call: TRBV5-5; d_call: TRBD2; j_call: TRBJ2-5; clone_size: once; cdr3_nt: TGTGCCACCGGGGGGGCCGCTAGGGAGACCCAGTACTTC; cdr3_aa: CATGGAARETQYF
cdr3_length: 17; v_call: TRBV7-2; d_call: TRBD2; j_call: TRBJ2-2; clone_size: NA; cdr3_nt: TGTGCCAGCAGCTTAGGACGGACTAGCATGATACCCGGGGAGCTGTTTTTT; cdr3_aa: CASSLGRTSMIPGELFF
cdr3_length: 14; v_call: TRBV2; d_call: NA; j_call: TRBJ2-5; clone_size: NA; cdr3_nt: TGTGCCAGCCATAGGGGGGGGGCCTTGGAGACCCAGTACTTC; cdr3_aa: CASHRGGALETQYF
cdr3_length: 14; v_call: TRBV9; d_call: NA; j_call: TRBJ1-2; clone_size: NA; cdr3_nt: TGTGCCAGCAGCGCCCGGGTGTTTAACTATGGCTACACCTTC; cdr3_aa: CASSARVFNYGYTF
cdr3_length: 15; v_call: TRBV5-6; d_call: NA; j_call: TRBJ1-5; clone_size: NA; cdr3_nt: TGTGCCAGCAGCATACGGGGTCCTAGCAATCAGCCCCAGCATTTT; cdr3_aa: CASSIRGPSNQPQHF
cdr3_length: 15; v_call: TRBV12-5; d_call: TRBD1; j_call: TRBJ1-6; clone_size: few; cdr3_nt: TGTGCTAGTGGGATTCGGGGGACAGGGGATTCACCCCTCCACTTT; cdr3_aa: CASGIRGTGDSPLHF
cdr3_length: 18; v_call: TRBV5-1; d_call: NA; j_call: TRBJ1-6; clone_size: NA; cdr3_nt: TGCGCCAGCAGCTTCGGAACGAATTCGGGCTCCTATAATTCACCCCTCCACTTT; cdr3_aa: CASSFGTNSGSYNSPLHF
cdr3_length: 16; v_call: TRBV2; d_call: TRBD1; j_call: TRBJ2-7; clone_size: NA; cdr3_nt: TGTGCCAGCAGTGAGGGGACAGGTTTTAGCTCCTACGAGCAGTACTTC; cdr3_aa: CASSEGTGFSSYEQYF
cdr3_length: 13; v_call: TRBV6-4; d_call: TRBD1; j_call: TRBJ1-1; clone_size: NA; cdr3_nt: TGTGCCAGCAGTGACCGGACAGGGGCTGAAGCTTTCTTT; cdr3_aa: CASSDRTGAEAFF
cdr3_length: 14; v_call: TRBV10-3; d_call: TRBD1; j_call: TRBJ1-5; clone_size: NA; cdr3_nt: TGTGCCATCAGTTCGGACAGGACGGCTGCGCCCCAGCATTTT; cdr3_aa: CAISSDRTAAPQHF
cdr3_length: 15; v_call: TRBV4-3; d_call: TRBD1; j_call: TRBJ2-7; clone_size: NA; cdr3_nt: TGCGCCAGCAGCCCAACACAGGGGGTTCCCTACGAGCAGTACTTC; cdr3_aa: CASSPTQGVPYEQYF
cdr3_length: 11; v_call: TRBV19; d_call: NA; j_call: TRBJ1-1; clone_size: NA; cdr3_nt: TGTGCCAGTAGTATTGGGAGGAAAACTTTCTTT; cdr3_aa: CASSIGRKTFF
cdr3_length: 14; v_call: TRBV28; d_call: TRBD2; j_call: TRBJ2-1; clone_size: NA; cdr3_nt: TGTGCCAGCAGGGGACTAGTCAGGGCCAATGAGCAGTTCTTC; cdr3_aa: CASRGLVRANEQFF
cdr3_length: 15; v_call: TRBV7-2; d_call: NA; j_call: TRBJ1-5; clone_size: NA; cdr3_nt: TGTGCCAGCAGCTTAGAAGGGGTGAGCAATCAGCCCCAGCATTTT; cdr3_aa: CASSLEGVSNQPQHF
cdr3_length: 13; v_call: TRBV30; d_call: TRBD1; j_call: TRBJ1-2; clone_size: NA; cdr3_nt: TGTGCCTACGGTAGGGACAGACCTTATGGCTACACCTTC; cdr3_aa: CAYGRDRPYGYTF
cdr3_length: 15; v_call: TRBV5-1; d_call: NA; j_call: TRBJ1-1; clone_size: NA; cdr3_nt: TGCGCCAGCAGCTGGGGGGACGGACCGAACACTGAAGCTTTCTTT; cdr3_aa: CASSWGDGPNTEAFF
cdr3_length: 14; v_call: TRBV6-4; d_call: TRBD2; j_call: TRBJ2-3; clone_size: once; cdr3_nt: TGTGCCAGCAGTGTCCAAGCGGGGACAGATACGCAGTATTTT; cdr3_aa: CASSVQAGTDTQYF
cdr3_length: 14; v_call: TRBV15; d_call: NA; j_call: TRBJ1-4; clone_size: NA; cdr3_nt: TGTGCCACCAGCAGAGGGTCACAAACGGAAAAACTGTTTTTT; cdr3_aa: CATSRGSQTEKLFF
cdr3_length: 13; v_call: TRBV27; d_call: NA; j_call: TRBJ1-5; clone_size: once; cdr3_nt: TGTGCCAGCAGTTTAAGCGTGGGTCAGCCCCAGCATTTT; cdr3_aa: CASSLSVGQPQHF